This TCR beta chain is drawn from a study of human T cells and chemical hapten exposure. Study information: How much TCR each sample yielded varied, mostly because pooled library volumes differed slightly.

Points from the study as a whole: With regard to DPC sensitization, TCRs above 1 in 1000 frequency did not change.

This clonotype appeared a few times. Its antigen is as yet unknown. The library attached unique molecular identifiers to individual cDNA molecules. As handled by the study authors: Samples had a median of around 94,000 TCRs, ranging roughly 23,224 to 690,600. Via MiXCR, TCRdb re-called the RACE reads, giving one row per CDR3 protein. TCRdb's processing, not the authors' own work, is the source of the V and J calls. The table has under 95,000 distinct CDR3 sequences, around 9% seen once. This CDR3 has 13 amino acids. The germline V and J ends were trimmed by 7 bases and 5 bases, with 12 bases remaining between them. Indicated time point: healthy volunteer bleed at 2 weeks. Unfractionated whole blood yielded the extracted total RNA.

Sequences were obtained from whole blood. The chain joins TRBV12-3 or TRBV12-4 to TRBJ1-5; D remains ambiguous. The sequence was collected from a female donor in good health. Some clones in this sample may be carry-over from other donors' samples. The CDR3 bases are TGTGCCAGCACTGCGGACCGGTATCAGCCCCAGCATTTT. Translating gives CASTADRYQPQHF.